This TCR beta chain was sequenced during a study of shared clonotypes between healthy human individuals. J lost 4 bases, V lost 4 bases, and 4 bases had no gene match. In germline, CDR1 is MDHEN, CDR2 SYDVKM. The CDR3 is 14 amino acids. Generated by immunoSEQ multiplex PCR, the TCRdb table keeps only in-frame clones and is missing some. The data hold 2 million to 2.5 million clones, with approximately 93% observed a single time. The receptor was derived from a man between 18 and 35 years old in good health. Some clones in this sample may be carry-over from other donors' samples. The chain uses TRBV28 and TRBJ1-2; TRBD1 matches 9 bases. Sequenced input: naive CD4+ T cells from PBMCs. Specified subset: CD45RA+ positively selected. The CDR3 loop reads CASSSVDRGYGYTF. DNA of the CDR3: TGTGCCAGCAGTTCCGTGGACAGGGGCTATGGCTACACCTTC.